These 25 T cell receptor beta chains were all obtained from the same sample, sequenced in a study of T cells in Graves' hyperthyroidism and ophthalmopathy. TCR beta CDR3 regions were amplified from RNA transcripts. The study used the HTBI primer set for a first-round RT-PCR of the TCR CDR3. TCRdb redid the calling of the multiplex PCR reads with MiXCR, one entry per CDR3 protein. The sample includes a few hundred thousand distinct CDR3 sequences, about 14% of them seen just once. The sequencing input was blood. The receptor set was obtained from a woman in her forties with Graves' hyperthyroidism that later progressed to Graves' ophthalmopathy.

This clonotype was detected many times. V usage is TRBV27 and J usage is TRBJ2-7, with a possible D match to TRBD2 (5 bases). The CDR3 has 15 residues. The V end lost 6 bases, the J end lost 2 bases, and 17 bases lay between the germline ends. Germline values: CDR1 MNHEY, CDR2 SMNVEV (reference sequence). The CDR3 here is CASSVAGVAAYEQYF. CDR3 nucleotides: TGTGCCAGCAGCGTGGCCGGGGTGGCCGCCTACGAGCAGTACTTC.

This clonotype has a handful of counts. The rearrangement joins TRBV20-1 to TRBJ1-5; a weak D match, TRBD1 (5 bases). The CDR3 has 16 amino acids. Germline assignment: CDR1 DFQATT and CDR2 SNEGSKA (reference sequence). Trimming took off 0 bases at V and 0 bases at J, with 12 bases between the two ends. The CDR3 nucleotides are TGCAGTGCTAGAGATCTTTTGGGGGTTAGCAATCAGCCCCAGCATTTT. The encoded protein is CSARDLLGVSNQPQHF.

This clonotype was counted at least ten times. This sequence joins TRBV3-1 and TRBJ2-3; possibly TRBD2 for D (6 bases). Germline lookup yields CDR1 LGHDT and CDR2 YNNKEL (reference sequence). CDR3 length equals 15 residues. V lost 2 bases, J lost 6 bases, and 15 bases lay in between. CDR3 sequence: CASSQHGSNRDTQYF. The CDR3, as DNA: TGTGCCAGCAGCCAACACGGGAGTAATAGGGATACGCAGTATTTT.

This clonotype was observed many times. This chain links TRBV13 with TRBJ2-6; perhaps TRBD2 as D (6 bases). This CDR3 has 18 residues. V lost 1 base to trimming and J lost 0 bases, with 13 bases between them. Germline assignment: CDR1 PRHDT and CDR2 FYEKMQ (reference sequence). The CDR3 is CASSLEGTSSSGANVLTF. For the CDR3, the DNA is TGTGCCAGCAGCTTAGAAGGGACTTCGAGCTCTGGGGCCAACGTCCTGACTTTC.

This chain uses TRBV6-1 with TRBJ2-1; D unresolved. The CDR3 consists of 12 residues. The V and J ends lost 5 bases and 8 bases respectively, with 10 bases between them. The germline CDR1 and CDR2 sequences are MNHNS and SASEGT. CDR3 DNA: TGTGCCAGCAGTCAGACCAGCGATGAGCAGTTCTTC. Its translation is CASSQTSDEQFF.

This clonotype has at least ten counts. The CDR3 loop is CASSEKGPGLAGSEQFF. The CDR3 region has the DNA TGTGCCAGCAGTGAAAAGGGGCCGGGACTAGCGGGATCTGAGCAGTTCTTC. The chain carries TRBV2 and TRBJ2-1; 13 positions agree with TRBD2. V lost 2 bases and J lost 9; bases outside the gene matches: 10. The germline CDR1 and CDR2 sequences are SNHLY and FYNNEI. The CDR3 contains 17 residues.

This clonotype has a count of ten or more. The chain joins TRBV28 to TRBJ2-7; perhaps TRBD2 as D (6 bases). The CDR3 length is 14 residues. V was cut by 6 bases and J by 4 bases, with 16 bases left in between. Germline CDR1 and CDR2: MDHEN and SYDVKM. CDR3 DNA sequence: TGTGCCAGCAGCTCGGTTCTAGCGAGGTACGAGCAGTACTTC. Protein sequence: CASSSVLARYEQYF.

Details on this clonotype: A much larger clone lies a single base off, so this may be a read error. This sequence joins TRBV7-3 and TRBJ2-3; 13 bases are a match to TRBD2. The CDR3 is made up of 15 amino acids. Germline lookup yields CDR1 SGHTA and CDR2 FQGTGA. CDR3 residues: CASSEVTSGRDTQSF. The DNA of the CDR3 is TGTGCCAGCAGCGAGGTCACTAGCGGGAGGGATACGCAGTCTTTT.

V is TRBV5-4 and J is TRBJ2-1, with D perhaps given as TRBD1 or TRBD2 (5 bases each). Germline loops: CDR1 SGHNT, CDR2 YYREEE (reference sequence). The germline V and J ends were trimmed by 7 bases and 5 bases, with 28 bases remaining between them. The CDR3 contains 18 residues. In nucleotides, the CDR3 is TGTGCCAGCTTTCTTTTTGGTCACATAAGAAGAGGGGACAATGAGCAGTTCTTC. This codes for CASFLFGHIRRGDNEQFF.

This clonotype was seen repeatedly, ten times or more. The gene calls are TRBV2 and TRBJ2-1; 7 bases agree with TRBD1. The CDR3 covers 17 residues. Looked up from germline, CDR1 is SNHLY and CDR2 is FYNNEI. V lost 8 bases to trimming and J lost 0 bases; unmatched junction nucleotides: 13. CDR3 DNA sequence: TGTGCCAGCCGGCAGGGGGTGCCTTTAAGCTCCTACAATGAGCAGTTCTTC. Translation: CASRQGVPLSSYNEQFF.

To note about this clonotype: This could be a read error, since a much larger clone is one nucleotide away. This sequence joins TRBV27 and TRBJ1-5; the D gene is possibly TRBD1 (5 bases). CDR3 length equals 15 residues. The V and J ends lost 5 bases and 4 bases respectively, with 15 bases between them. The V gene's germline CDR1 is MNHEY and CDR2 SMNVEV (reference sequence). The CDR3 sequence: CASSPEQVGNQPQHF. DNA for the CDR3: TGTGCCAGCAGTCCCGAACAGGTCGGTAATCAGCCCCAGCATTTT.

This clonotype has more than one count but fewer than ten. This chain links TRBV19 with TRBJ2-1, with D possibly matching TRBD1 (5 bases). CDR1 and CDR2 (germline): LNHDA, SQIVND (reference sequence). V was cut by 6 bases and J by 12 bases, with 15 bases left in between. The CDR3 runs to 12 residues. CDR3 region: CASRGDFGGQFF. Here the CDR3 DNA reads TGTGCCAGTAGAGGGGATTTCGGCGGGCAGTTCTTC.

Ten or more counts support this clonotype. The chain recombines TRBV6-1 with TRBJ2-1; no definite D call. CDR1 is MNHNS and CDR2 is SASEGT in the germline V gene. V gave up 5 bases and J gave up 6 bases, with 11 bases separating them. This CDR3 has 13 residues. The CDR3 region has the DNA TGTGCCAGCAGTTACCTCATTTCCAATGAGCAGTTCTTC. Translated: CASSYLISNEQFF.

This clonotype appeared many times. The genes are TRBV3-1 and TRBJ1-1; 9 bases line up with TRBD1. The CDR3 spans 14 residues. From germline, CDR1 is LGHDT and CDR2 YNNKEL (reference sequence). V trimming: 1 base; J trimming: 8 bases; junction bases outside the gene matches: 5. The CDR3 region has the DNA TGTGCCAGCAGCCAAGTTACAGGACAGGGGGAAGCTTTCTTT. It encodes CASSQVTGQGEAFF. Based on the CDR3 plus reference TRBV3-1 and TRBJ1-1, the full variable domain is DTAVSQTPKYLVTQMGNDKSIKCEQNLGHDTMYWYKQDSKKFLKIMFSYNNKELIINETVPNRFSPKSPDKAHLNLHINSLELGDSAVYFCASSQVTGQGEAFFGQGTRLTVV.

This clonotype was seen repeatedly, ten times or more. CDR3 nucleotide sequence: TGTGCCTGGAGTGTCGGCAGGGGGAATTCACCCCTCCACTTT. Encoded protein: CAWSVGRGNSPLHF. The chain couples TRBV30 to TRBJ1-6; 7 nucleotides match TRBD1. Germline V gives CDR1 GTSNPN, CDR2 SVGIG (reference sequence). CDR3 size: 14 residues. V shed 0 bases and J 7 bases; nucleotides not matched to a gene: 3.

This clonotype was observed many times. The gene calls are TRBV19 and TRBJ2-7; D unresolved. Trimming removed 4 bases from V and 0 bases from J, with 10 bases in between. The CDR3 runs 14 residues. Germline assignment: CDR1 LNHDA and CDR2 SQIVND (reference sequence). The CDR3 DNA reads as TGTGCCAGTAGTACCGCGGCTAGCTCCTACGAGCAGTACTTC. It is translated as CASSTAASSYEQYF.

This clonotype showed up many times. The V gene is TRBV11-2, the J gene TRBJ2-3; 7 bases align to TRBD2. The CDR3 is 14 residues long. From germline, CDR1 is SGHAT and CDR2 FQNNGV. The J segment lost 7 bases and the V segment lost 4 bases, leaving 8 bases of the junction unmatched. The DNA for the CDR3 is TGTGCCAGCAGCTGGGGAGGGCCCATGCATACGCAGTATTTT. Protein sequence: CASSWGGPMHTQYF.

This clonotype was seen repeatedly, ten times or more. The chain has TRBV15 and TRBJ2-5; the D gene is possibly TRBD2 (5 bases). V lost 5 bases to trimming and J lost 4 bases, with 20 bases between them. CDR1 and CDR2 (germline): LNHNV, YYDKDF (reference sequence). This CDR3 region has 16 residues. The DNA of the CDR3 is TGTGCCACCAGCCCCCGGGTCCCTAACGGAGGAGAGACCCAGTACTTC. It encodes CATSPRVPNGGETQYF. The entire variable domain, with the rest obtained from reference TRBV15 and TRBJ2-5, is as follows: DAMVIQNPRYQVTQFGKPVTLSCSQTLNHNVMYWYQQKSSQAPKLLFHYYDKDFNNEADTPDNFQSRRPNTSFCFLDIRSPGLGDTAMYLCATSPRVPNGGETQYFGPGTRLLVL.

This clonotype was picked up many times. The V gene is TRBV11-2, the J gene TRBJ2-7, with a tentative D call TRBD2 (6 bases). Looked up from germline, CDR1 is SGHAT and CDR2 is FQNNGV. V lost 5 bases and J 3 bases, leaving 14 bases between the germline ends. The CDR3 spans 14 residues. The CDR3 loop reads CASSQGLMFYEQYF. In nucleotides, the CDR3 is TGTGCCAGCAGCCAGGGACTTATGTTCTACGAGCAGTACTTC.

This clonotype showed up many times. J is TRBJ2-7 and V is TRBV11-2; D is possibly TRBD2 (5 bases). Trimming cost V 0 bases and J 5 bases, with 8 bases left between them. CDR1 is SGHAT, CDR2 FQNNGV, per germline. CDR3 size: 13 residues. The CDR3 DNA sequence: TGTGCCAGCAGCTTAGAGCTAGCCCACGAGCAGTACTTC. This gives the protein CASSLELAHEQYF. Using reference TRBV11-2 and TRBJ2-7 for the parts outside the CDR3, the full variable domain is EAGVAQSPRYKIIEKRQSVAFWCNPISGHATLYWYQQILGQGPKLLIQFQNNGVVDDSQLPKDRFSAERLKGVDSTLKIQPAKLEDSAVYLCASSLELAHEQYFGPGTRLTVT.

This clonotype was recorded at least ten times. In DNA, the CDR3 is TGCGCCAGCAGCGATAGGGACAGGGCCAACGAGCAGTACTTC. Protein sequence: CASSDRDRANEQYF. The rearrangement links TRBV5-1 to TRBJ2-7, with TRBD1 matching over 9 bases. The CDR3 loop spans 14 amino acids. CDR1 SGHRS and CDR2 YFSETQ come from the germline V gene. J lost 5 bases, V lost 4 bases, and 7 bases had no gene match.

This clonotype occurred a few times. In DNA form, the CDR3 reads TGTGCCAGCAGCGCGACAGGGGGTACGAACACCGGGGAGCTGTTTTTT. Translation: CASSATGGTNTGELFF. The chain employs TRBV9 and TRBJ2-2; 9 bases agree with TRBD1. CDR1 is SGDLS, CDR2 YYNGEE, per germline. Trimming at V came to 3 bases and at J to 0 bases, leaving 3 bases not matched to a gene. The CDR3 is 16 amino acids.

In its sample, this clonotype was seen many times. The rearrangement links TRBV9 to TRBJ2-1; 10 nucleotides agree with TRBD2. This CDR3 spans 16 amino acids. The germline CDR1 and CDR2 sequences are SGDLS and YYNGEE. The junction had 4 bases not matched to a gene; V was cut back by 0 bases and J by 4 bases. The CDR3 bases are TGTGCCAGCAGCGTAGTCGGGACTAGCGCTTACAATGAGCAGTTCTTC. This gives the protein CASSVVGTSAYNEQFF.

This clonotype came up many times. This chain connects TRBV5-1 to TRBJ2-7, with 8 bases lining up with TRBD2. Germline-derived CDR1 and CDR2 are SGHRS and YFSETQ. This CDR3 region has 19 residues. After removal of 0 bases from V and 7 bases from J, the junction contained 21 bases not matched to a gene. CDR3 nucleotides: TGCGCCAGCAGCTTGGCTGAGGAGTCACCCGTGTGGCGGGAGGTAGAGCAGTACTTC. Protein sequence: CASSLAEESPVWREVEQYF. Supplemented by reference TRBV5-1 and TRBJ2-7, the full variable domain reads KAGVTQTPRYLIKTRGQQVTLSCSPISGHRSVSWYQQTPGQGLQFLFEYFSETQRNKGNFPGRFSGRQFSNSRSEMNVSTLELGDSALYLCASSLAEESPVWREVEQYFGPGTRLTVT.

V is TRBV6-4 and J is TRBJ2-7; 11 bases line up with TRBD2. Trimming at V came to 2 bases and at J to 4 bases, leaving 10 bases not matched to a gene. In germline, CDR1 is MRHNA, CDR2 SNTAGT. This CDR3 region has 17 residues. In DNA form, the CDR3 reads TGTGCCAGCAGTGACACTAGCGGGAGATCTGTGTGGTACGAGCAGTACTTC. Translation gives CASSDTSGRSVWYEQYF.